These T cell receptor beta chains were read from a single sample in a study of T-cell reconstitution after alpha-beta-depleted transplantation in children. TCRdb itself ran the PCR reads through MiXCR, one entry per CDR3 protein. The table has about 440,000 distinct CDR3 sequences, roughly 44% seen once. Sequencing was performed on PBMCs, taken before TCRalphabeta/CD19-depleted stem cell transplant. All receptors come from a girl aged 2 to 10 with aplastic anemia, due to receive a stem cell transplant. Each CDR3 is given with its conserved first and last residue. A D gene is named only where the DNA matches it firmly. Size is omitted from some rows. Given values are once, few, many or a class for expanded clones.

V	J	size	D	DNA	CDR3
TRBV29-1	TRBJ2-3	.	.	TGCAGCGTCCGGTCTAGCACAGATACGCAGTATTTT	CSVRSSTDTQYF
TRBV29-1	TRBJ2-7	once	.	TGCAGCGTTGCGAGAGACTACGAGCAGTACTTC	CSVARDYEQYF
TRBV5-1	TRBJ2-7	.	TRBD2	TGCGCCGGGAGCGGGGGGAAAACCTACGAGCAGTACTTC	CAGSGGKTYEQYF
TRBV5-1	TRBJ1-1	.	.	TGCGCCCGCAGCTTTGGGGGTAACACTGAAGCTTTCTTT	CARSFGGNTEAFF
TRBV20-1	TRBJ1-5	.	TRBD1	TGCAGTGCTAGAGGGGACAGGACCCTCCGAAGCAATCAGCCCCAGCATTTT	CSARGDRTLRSNQPQHF
TRBV7-8	TRBJ1-4	many	TRBD1	TGTGCCAGCAGCTCGAATAGGGCGGGACAGGGGGCGGCCCATGAAAAACTGTTTTTT	CASSSNRAGQGAAHEKLFF
TRBV6-2/TRBV6-3	TRBJ1-5	.	.	TGTGCCAGCAGTCCTCGATGGGACCTCAATCAGCCCCAGCATTTT	CASSPRWDLNQPQHF
TRBV12-3/TRBV12-4	TRBJ2-3	few	TRBD2	TGTGCCAGCAGCCCCCTAGCGGGGGGGCCAAGGACAGATACGCAGTATTTT	CASSPLAGGPRTDTQYF
TRBV10-3	TRBJ2-1	.	.	TGTGCCATCAGTGAGTCGATGTCGCAACCCCCCTACAATGAGCAGTTCTTC	CAISESMSQPPYNEQFF
TRBV12-3/TRBV12-4	TRBJ1-6	.	.	TGTGCCAGCAGTTCCCCATTAGGGGGAATCGATTCACCCCTCCACTTT	CASSSPLGGIDSPLHF
TRBV20-1	TRBJ2-2	.	TRBD1	TGCAGTGCTGGGTACAGGGGGGCGAACACCGGGGAGCTGTTTTTT	CSAGYRGANTGELFF
TRBV20-1	TRBJ2-7	few	TRBD2	TGCAGTGCTAGGAAAACCGGGACTAACTCCTACGAGCAGTACTTC	CSARKTGTNSYEQYF
TRBV5-6	TRBJ2-5	.	.	TGTGCCAGCAGCCCGTCCCCAAGAGATACCCAGTACTTC	CASSPSPRDTQYF
TRBV20-1	TRBJ2-1	.	.	TGCAGTGCTAGGGCGGGGACCGACAATGAGCAGTTCTTC	CSARAGTDNEQFF
TRBV6-2/TRBV6-3	TRBJ2-7	many	.	TGTGCCAGCAGCCTCTCTGACTCCCTACACTACGAGCAGTACTTC	CASSLSDSLHYEQYF
TRBV27	TRBJ1-2	many	.	TGTGCCAGCCGGGACCCAGGCCATGGCTACACCTTC	CASRDPGHGYTF
TRBV4-3	TRBJ2-1	few	.	TGCGCCAGCAGCCAAGTAATTGGGTCGTGGCAGTTCTTC	CASSQVIGSWQFF
TRBV3-1	TRBJ2-7	.	.	TGTGCCAGCAGTCGGAGAGGGATATACGAGCAGTACTTC	CASSRRGIYEQYF